Listed below are T cell receptor beta chains from one sample, sequenced in a study of long-term antiretroviral therapy in people with HIV. The data were produced by immunoSEQ multiplex PCR, yet TCRdb's version contains in-frame clones alone and is incomplete. Of approximately 23,000 clones in the sample, around four fifths were seen once. The sequencing here drew on unsorted PBMCs, taken around 6 years after starting antiretroviral therapy. These receptors came from a man younger than 40 with HIV. The conserved cysteine and the conserved F or W are not part of the CDR3 here. A D gene is named only where the DNA matches it firmly.

D gene: NA
V gene: TRBV27
J gene: TRBJ2-5
CDR3 protein: ASSLSPTLQETQY

D gene: NA
V gene: TRBV13
J gene: TRBJ1-2
CDR3 protein: ASSYGGAAYGYT

D gene: NA
V gene: TRBV7-9
J gene: TRBJ1-2
CDR3 protein: ASSLKEGYGYT

D gene: NA
V gene: TRBV28
J gene: TRBJ1-6
CDR3 protein: ASSPIDSDDRSPLH

D gene: TRBD1
V gene: TRBV7-2
J gene: TRBJ2-7
CDR3 protein: ASRRTTGTGVVEQY

D gene: NA
V gene: TRBV7-9
J gene: TRBJ1-1
CDR3 protein: ASSLADVSGTEAF

D gene: TRBD1
V gene: TRBV19
J gene: TRBJ2-7
CDR3 protein: ASTWDSYSYEQY

D gene: TRBD1
V gene: TRBV5-1
J gene: TRBJ1-4
CDR3 protein: ASSPAGQGGGYEKLF

D gene: NA
V gene: TRBV6-4
J gene: TRBJ2-2
CDR3 protein: ASSAEGGSNTGELF

D gene: TRBD2
V gene: TRBV5-4
J gene: TRBJ2-7
CDR3 protein: ASSLGGSGSYEQY

D gene: TRBD2
V gene: TRBV18
J gene: TRBJ2-7
CDR3 protein: ASLGTSGDSYEQY

D gene: NA
V gene: TRBV9
J gene: TRBJ1-6
CDR3 protein: ASSLAYNSPLH

D gene: NA
V gene: TRBV7-3
J gene: TRBJ2-7
CDR3 protein: ASSLGGTDYEQY

D gene: NA
V gene: TRBV6-1
J gene: TRBJ1-4
CDR3 protein: ASSESIYEKLF

D gene: NA
V gene: TRBV19
J gene: TRBJ2-7
CDR3 protein: ASSIQGRSYEQY

D gene: NA
V gene: TRBV7-2
J gene: TRBJ2-7
CDR3 protein: ASSPGVVSYEQY

D gene: TRBD2
V gene: TRBV13
J gene: TRBJ2-2
CDR3 protein: ASSFGLAGESTGELF

D gene: NA
V gene: TRBV10-3
J gene: TRBJ1-1
CDR3 protein: AISELRPQNTEAF

D gene: NA
V gene: TRBV4-2
J gene: TRBJ1-3
CDR3 protein: ASSQVGTNAGNTIY

D gene: NA
V gene: TRBV7-6
J gene: TRBJ1-1
CDR3 protein: ASSKWGPEAF

D gene: NA
V gene: TRBV5-4
J gene: TRBJ2-3
CDR3 protein: ASSAGTGTDTQY

D gene: NA
V gene: TRBV5-3
J gene: TRBJ1-1
CDR3 protein: ARSPTGLRHTEAF

D gene: NA
V gene: TRBV7-2
J gene: TRBJ1-4
CDR3 protein: ASSREGTRGYEKLF

D gene: NA
V gene: TRBV11-2
J gene: TRBJ1-4
CDR3 protein: ASSLGPDNEKLF

D gene: TRBD2
V gene: TRBV9
J gene: TRBJ2-1
CDR3 protein: ASSVEAGVYNEQF

D gene: TRBD1
V gene: TRBV2
J gene: TRBJ1-2
CDR3 protein: ASRFGTGQGNYGYT

D gene: NA
V gene: TRBV5-6
J gene: TRBJ2-2
CDR3 protein: ASSLSVGLSNTGELF

D gene: TRBD1
V gene: TRBV18
J gene: TRBJ1-4
CDR3 protein: ASSAERQGRNEKLF

D gene: NA
V gene: TRBV4-3
J gene: TRBJ2-1
CDR3 protein: ASSQEIGEQF

D gene: TRBD2
V gene: TRBV7-9
J gene: TRBJ2-7
CDR3 protein: ASSLTGLAGNYEQY

D gene: NA
V gene: TRBV5-1
J gene: TRBJ2-7
CDR3 protein: ASSLAPSGDTLTYEQY

D gene: NA
V gene: TRBV14
J gene: TRBJ2-6
CDR3 protein: ASSHRVGGAGANVLT

D gene: TRBD1
V gene: TRBV7-2
J gene: TRBJ1-5
CDR3 protein: ASSYRGQRNQPQH

D gene: NA
V gene: TRBV4-3
J gene: TRBJ2-7
CDR3 protein: ASSQDTTGRRHEQY

D gene: TRBD1
V gene: TRBV19
J gene: TRBJ2-1
CDR3 protein: ASSRDDRGTGEQF